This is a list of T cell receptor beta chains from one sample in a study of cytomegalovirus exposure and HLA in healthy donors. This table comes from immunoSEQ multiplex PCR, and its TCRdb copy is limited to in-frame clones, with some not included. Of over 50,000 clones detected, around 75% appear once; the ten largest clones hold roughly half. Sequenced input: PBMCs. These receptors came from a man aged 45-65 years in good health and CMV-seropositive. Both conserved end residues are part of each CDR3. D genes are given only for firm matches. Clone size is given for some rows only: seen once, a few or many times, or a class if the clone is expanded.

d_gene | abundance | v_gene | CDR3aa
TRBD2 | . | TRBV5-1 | CASSGTAGATYTQYF
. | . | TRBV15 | CATSRDRQSSYEQYF
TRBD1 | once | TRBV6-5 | CASRLGQAKYGYTF
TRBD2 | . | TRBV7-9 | CASSSWGGRFDEQYF
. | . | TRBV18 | CASSADPSYEQYF
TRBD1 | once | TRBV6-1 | CASTSGQVQQETQYF
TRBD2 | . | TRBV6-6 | CASRTGLAGGTDTQYF
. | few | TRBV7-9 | CASSVAYNQPQHF
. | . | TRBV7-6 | CASSPGNYEQYF
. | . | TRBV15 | CATSRGTDSPDTQYF
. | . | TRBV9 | CASSVGASINEQYF
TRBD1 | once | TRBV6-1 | CASTGTGGGYGYTF
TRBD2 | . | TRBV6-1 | CASSVDNPGLAGEHEQYF
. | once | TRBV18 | CASSPSQGGEKLFF
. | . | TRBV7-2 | CASSSFQTANEKLFF
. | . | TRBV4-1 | CASSLTGYIQGGYGYTF
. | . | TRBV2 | CASSDQTNYGYTF
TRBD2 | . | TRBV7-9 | CASSGGTSGRPDTQYF
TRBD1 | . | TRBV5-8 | CASSSGQGEDNQPQHF
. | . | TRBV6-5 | CASRPRGAHTEAFF
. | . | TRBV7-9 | CALGGDYEQYF
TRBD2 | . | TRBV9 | CASSETGGYSGELFF